This section outlines one T cell receptor (beta chain) sequence together with its context. Its antigen is still unknown. The source of the sample is a study of OX40 agonist ivuxolimab in advanced cancers. Study information: The patients received agonistic anti-OX40 (CD134) antibody ivuxolimab. Subjects had a mean age of about 61 years, with a range of roughly 20 to 79; around 80% were male. Study-level findings and limits: At doses 0.1 to 3.0 mg/kg, CD4+ and CD8+ clones expanded. The study did not work out the antigen specificity of the expanded peripheral T cells.

CDR3 length: 11 residues. The V gene lost 6 bases and the J gene lost 1 base, with 3 bases spanning the gap. Germline CDR1 and CDR2: SEHNR and FQNEAQ (reference sequence). Here immunoSEQ multiplex PCR was the method, and the copy in TCRdb shows in-frame clones only, minus some. This sample yields tens of thousands of clones, of which 81% are seen a single time; about 4.9% belongs to the top ten. This chain joins TRBV7-9 and TRBJ2-5, with D unclear. This TCR was sampled from an adult with an advanced solid tumor such as melanoma, head and neck, liver or kidney cancer. The material sequenced was CD4+ or CD8+ T cells sorted from blood, taken in a trial of the OX40 agonist ivuxolimab. This CDR3 reads CASRAQETQYF. The CDR3 bases are TGTGCCAGCAGAGCCCAAGAGACCCAGTACTTC.